Listed here is a single T cell receptor (beta chain). Its cognate antigen has yet to be identified. Base qualities are missing; no much larger clone stands one base away. The sample comes from a study of T cells in Graves' hyperthyroidism and ophthalmopathy (dated by TCRdb to between 2018 and 2021). Regarding the research as a whole: TCR V-J signatures able to tell the groups apart were searched for in a discovery cohort of 100 patients, of whom fewer than 45 had Graves' ophthalmopathy and 55 to 60 had stable Graves' hyperthyroidism. Prospective prediction of ophthalmopathy was tested in an independent validation cohort consisting of fewer than 20 hyperthyroidism patients and around 16 patients who later progressed to ophthalmopathy. The roughly 94 discovery patients were randomly divided into training and test sets at a 7:3 ratio. Thyroid tissue and blood T-cell repertoires from about 6 Graves' hyperthyroidism patients were also compared in the study. Following sampling, methimazole starting at 30 mg daily was given to hyperthyroidism patients, and high-dose intravenous methylprednisolone was given to ophthalmopathy patients. TCR Vbeta CDR3 sequencing of 140 or so peripheral blood samples (approximately 44 ophthalmopathy, roughly 72 hyperthyroidism and around 17 progressor patients) is reported in the paper. The paper's findings and limits, for the study overall: During validation, the model predicted progression to ophthalmopathy a median of approximately 7 months ahead of onset, with more than 55% sensitivity and about 75% specificity. No statistical method was used to fix the sample size in advance, and group allocation was not hidden from the investigators. Ophthalmopathy was separated from stable hyperthyroidism by a 13 V-J signature model, with around 90% sensitivity and roughly 81% specificity obtained in cross-validation and 80%/75% obtained in testing. Most expanded thyroid clonotypes (frequency above 0.001) were also detected in blood, a finding suggesting that blood repertoires may reflect thyroid immune responses.

Relative to germline, V is missing 5 bases and J is missing 3 bases, with 13 bases of the junction outside any gene match. Taken from cysteine to phenylalanine, the CDR3 has 17 residues. The only DNA kept is the CDR3, 51 bases in frame from the first base. CDR1 and CDR2 are read off the germline V gene as MDHEN and SYDVKM. Patients with uncontrolled infections, other autoimmune diseases, pregnancy or lactation were excluded. Diagnoses were established on the basis of clinical symptoms, serum thyroxine and TRAb, thyroid ultrasound, and orbital computed tomography. Total RNA was extracted with Trizol reagent, and quality was checked on an Agilent 2100 Bioanalyzer. TCR beta CDR3 regions were amplified from RNA transcripts. The TCR CDR3 was subjected to a first round of RT-PCR using the HTBI primer set and the Qiagen OneStep RT-PCR kit. The libraries were constructed in a second round of multiplex PCR and then size-selected and purified. The libraries were sequenced on an Illumina HiSeq2000 using paired-end 100 bp reads. In the source study's methods: SOAPnuke was used to process the raw data, removing reads that contained adapters or uncalled bases, had a mean Phred below 15, or lacked an exact match to the constant primer or identifier. COPE v1.2.5 was used to merge the high-quality paired reads, and each unique nucleotide sequence was defined as a clonotype. MiTCR v1.1 was used to align the clonotypes against IMGT TRBV, TRBD and TRBJ reference segments. The analysis included only V-J combinations with a frequency above 0.0001, which together covered 99% to 99.2% of the repertoires. A TCS score was defined as the ratio of F50 (clonal expansion) to E x V (chaos), with BLOSUM62-based TCRdist applied between CDR3 peptides within each V-J. Welch's t-statistics and random forest reduced 500 to 550 V-J features to some 14, which were used in a naive Bayes classifier (R e1071). The Morisita-Horn index was used to measure how similar the thyroid and blood repertoires were. TCRdb handled the public reads itself, with Q25 trimming in fastp and clone calling in MiXCR, and kept productive beta chains. Each record represents a unique CDR3 protein, reported with the most common genes and DNA among its rows. In this record, the V and J calls reflect TCRdb's handling and not the investigators' own analysis. The sample has roughly 510,000 distinct CDR3 sequences on record, 40% to 50% of them singletons. The top ten clones comprise about two fifths of the sample.

Sequencing was carried out using peripheral blood or thyroid tissue (not recorded which). The receptor comes from an adult woman with Graves' disease, either hyperthyroidism or ophthalmopathy (not recorded which). The chain uses TRBV28 and TRBJ1-2, with 9 bases aligning to TRBD1. This receptor has the CDR3 CASSAGLWDRVHYGYTF. The DNA sequence is given as TGTGCCAGCAGTGCCGGATTGTGGGACAGGGTTCACTATGGCTACACCTTC.